These 7 T cell receptor beta chains were all obtained from the same sample, sequenced in a study of immune evolution from preneoplasia to lung adenocarcinoma. The method was immunoSEQ multiplex PCR; TCRdb's version includes in-frame clones alone and lacks a portion of them. The sample lists around 4,100 clones, around 84% occurring once. Sequenced input: FFPE minimally invasive lung adenocarcinoma tissue. The receptors come from a person aged 65-85 years with lung adenocarcinoma.

This clone was observed a few times. The chain carries TRBV5-5 and TRBJ1-1; D remains unclear. CDR1 and CDR2 from the germline V gene are SGHKS and YYEKEE (reference sequence). This CDR3 contains 12 residues. Trimming shortened V by 4 bases and J by 2 bases, and 6 bases separated the two germline ends. The CDR3 nucleotides read TGTGCCAGCAGCATTCGAAACACTGAAGCTTTCTTT. Amino acid sequence: CASSIRNTEAFF.

As for this clone: One end of the junction fails to match germline, which may point to a read error. This chain joins TRBV2 and TRBJ1-5; a possible D gene is TRBD1 (6 bases). The CDR3 extends over 15 amino acids. The V gene's germline CDR1 is SNHLY and CDR2 FYNNEI. This chain's CDR3 is CASNERAGANQPQHF. In DNA, the CDR3 is TGTGCCAGCAATGAACGGGCAGGGGCCAATCAGCCCCAGCATTTT.

This clone appeared once. This rearrangement joins TRBV19 to TRBJ2-1; maybe TRBD2 (6 bases). CDR1 LNHDA and CDR2 SQIVND come from the germline V gene (reference sequence). There are 14 residues in the CDR3. V dropped 3 bases and J dropped 7 bases, with 13 bases sitting between them. The CDR3 region has the DNA TGTGCCAGTAGTATGGGGGGTCTCCGGAATGAGCAGTTCTTC. Translation gives CASSMGGLRNEQFF.

This clone has only a few counts. The rearrangement links TRBV6-5 to TRBJ1-1; D ambiguous. Trimming shortened V by 4 bases and J by 4 bases, and 4 bases separated the two germline ends. Looked up from germline, CDR1 is MNHEY and CDR2 is SVGAGI. The CDR3 spans 11 residues. The CDR3 bases are TGTGCCAGCAGTTCGGGCACTGAAGCTTTCTTT. It yields the protein CASSSGTEAFF.

The chain is built from TRBV4-3 and TRBJ2-4; 11 bases agree with TRBD2. There are 19 residues in the CDR3. Germline V gene data show CDR1 as LGHNA and CDR2 as YSLEER. V lost 0 bases to trimming and J lost 1 base; unmatched junction nucleotides: 8. The CDR3 region is CASSQEGSGRATAKNIQYF. As DNA, the CDR3 is TGCGCCAGCAGCCAAGAAGGTAGCGGGAGGGCCACGGCCAAAAACATTCAGTACTTC.

This sequence joins TRBV7-8 and TRBJ2-3, with D perhaps assigned TRBD1 or TRBD2 (5 bases each). CDR3 size: 15 residues. Germline-derived CDR1 and CDR2 are SGHVS and FQNEAQ. The V end lost 0 bases, the J end lost 3 bases, and 10 bases lay between the germline ends. The CDR3 bases are TGTGCCAGCAGCTTAGCGATGGGGGAAACAGATACGCAGTATTTT. Its translation is CASSLAMGETDTQYF.

This chain joins TRBV2 and TRBJ2-3; TRBD2 aligns across 10 bases. The germline V gene has CDR1 SNHLY and CDR2 FYNNEI. The CDR3 loop spans 14 amino acids. The CDR3 protein is CASRRLAGAGTQYF. In nucleotides, the CDR3 is TGTGCATCTAGGCGACTAGCGGGCGCGGGGACGCAGTATTTT.